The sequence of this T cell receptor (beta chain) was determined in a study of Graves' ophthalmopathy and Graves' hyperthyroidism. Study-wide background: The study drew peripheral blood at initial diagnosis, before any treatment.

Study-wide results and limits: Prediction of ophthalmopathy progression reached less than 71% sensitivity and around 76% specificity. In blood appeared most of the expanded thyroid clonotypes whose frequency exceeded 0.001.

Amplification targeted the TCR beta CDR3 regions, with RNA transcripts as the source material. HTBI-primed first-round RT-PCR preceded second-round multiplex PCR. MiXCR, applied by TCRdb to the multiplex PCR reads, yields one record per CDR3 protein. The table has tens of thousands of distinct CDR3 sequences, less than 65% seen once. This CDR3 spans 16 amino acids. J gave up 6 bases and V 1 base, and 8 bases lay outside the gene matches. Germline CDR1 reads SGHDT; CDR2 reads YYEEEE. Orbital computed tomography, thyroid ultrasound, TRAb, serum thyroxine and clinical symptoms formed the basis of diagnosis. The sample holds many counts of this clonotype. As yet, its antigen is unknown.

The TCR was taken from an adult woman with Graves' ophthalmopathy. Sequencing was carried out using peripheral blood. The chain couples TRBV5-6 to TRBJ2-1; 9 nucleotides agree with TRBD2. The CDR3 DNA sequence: TGTGCCAGCAGCTTGATAGGCTCTAGCGGGACCAATGAGCAGTTCTTC. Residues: CASSLIGSSGTNEQFF.